There are many counts of the clone carrying this T cell receptor (beta chain). The data derive from a study of CD8+CD57+ T cells in acquired aplastic anemia. Study-level background: Sorted CD4+ plus CD8+ cells gave DNA averaging about 3.2 ug. The average read count for CD4+ cells in healthy donors was around 11 million.

Genomic DNA constituted the template upon which TCR beta VDJ and CDR3 profiling was performed. TCRdb ran MiXCR on the reads and lists one entry per CDR3 protein. The data contain approximately 380,000 distinct CDR3 sequences, 65% to 80% of them singletons. Sequenced: sorted CD4+, CD8+, or CD8+CD57+ T cells (not recorded which) from PBMCs. This TCR was recovered from a human donor in good health, serving as a control.

The CDR3 here is CASSPAGDYGYTF. As DNA, the CDR3 is TGCGCCAGCAGCCCAGCAGGGGACTATGGCTACACCTTC. The chain carries TRBV4-3 and TRBJ1-2; a possible D gene is TRBD1 (6 bases). The CDR3 runs 13 residues. V dropped 4 bases and J dropped 3 bases, with 9 bases sitting between them. Germline CDR1 reads LGHNA; CDR2 reads YSLEER.